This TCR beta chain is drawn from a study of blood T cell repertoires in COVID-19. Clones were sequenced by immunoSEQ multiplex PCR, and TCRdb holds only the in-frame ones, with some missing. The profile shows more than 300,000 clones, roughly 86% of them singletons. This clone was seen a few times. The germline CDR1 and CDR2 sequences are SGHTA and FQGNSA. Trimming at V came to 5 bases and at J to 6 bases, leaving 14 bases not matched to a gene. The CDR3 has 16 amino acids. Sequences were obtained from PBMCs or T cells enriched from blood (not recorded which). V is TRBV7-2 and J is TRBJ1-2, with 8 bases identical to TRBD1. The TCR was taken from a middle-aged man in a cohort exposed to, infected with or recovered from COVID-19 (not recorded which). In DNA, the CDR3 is TGTGCCAGCAGCCCGAGGACAGGGTTTTGGGCGGATGGCTACACCTTC. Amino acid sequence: CASSPRTGFWADGYTF.